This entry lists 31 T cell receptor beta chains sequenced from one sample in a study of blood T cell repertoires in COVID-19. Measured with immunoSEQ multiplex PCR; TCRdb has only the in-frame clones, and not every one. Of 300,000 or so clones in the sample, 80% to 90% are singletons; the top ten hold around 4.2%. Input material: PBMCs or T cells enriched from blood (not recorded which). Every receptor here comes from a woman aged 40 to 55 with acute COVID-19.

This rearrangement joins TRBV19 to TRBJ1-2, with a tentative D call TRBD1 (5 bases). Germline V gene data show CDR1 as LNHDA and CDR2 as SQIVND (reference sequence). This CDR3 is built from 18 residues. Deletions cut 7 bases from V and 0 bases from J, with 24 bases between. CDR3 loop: CASTAERGLKEANYGYTF. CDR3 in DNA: TGTGCCAGTACCGCTGAACGGGGGTTGAAGGAAGCTAACTATGGCTACACCTTC.

The CDR3 DNA reads as TGTGCCAGCAGTTACGGGACAGGGGCTCGGTCGATAATAAATCAGCCCCAGCATTTT. This codes for CASSYGTGARSIINQPQHF. The chain links TRBV6-2 or TRBV6-3 to TRBJ1-5; 10 bases agree with TRBD1. The V segment lost 2 bases and the J segment 4 bases; nucleotides outside the gene matches: 14. CDR1 MNHEY and CDR2 SVGEGT come from the germline V gene. CDR3 length: 19 amino acids.

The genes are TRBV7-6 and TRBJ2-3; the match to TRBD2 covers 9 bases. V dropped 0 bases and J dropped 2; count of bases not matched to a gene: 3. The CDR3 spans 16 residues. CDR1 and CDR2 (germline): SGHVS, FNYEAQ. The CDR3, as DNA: TGTGCCAGCAGCTTAGCCAGCGGGGGGACCACAGATACGCAGTATTTT. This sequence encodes CASSLASGGTTDTQYF.

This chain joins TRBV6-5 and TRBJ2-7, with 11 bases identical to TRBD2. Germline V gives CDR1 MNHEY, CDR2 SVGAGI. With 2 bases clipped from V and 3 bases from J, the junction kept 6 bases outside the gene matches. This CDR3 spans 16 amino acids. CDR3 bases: TGTGCCAGCAGTTACGGCCAGGGACTAGCGGACTACGAGCAGTACTTC. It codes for CASSYGQGLADYEQYF.

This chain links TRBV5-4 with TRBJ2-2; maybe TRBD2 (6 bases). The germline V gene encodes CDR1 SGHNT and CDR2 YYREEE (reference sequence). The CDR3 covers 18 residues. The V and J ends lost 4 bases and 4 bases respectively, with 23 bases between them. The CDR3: CASSPGGPTLLPTGELFF. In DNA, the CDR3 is TGTGCCAGCAGCCCTGGAGGGCCTACCCTATTACCCACCGGGGAGCTGTTTTTT.

The CDR3 reads CASRTVDNSPLHF. CDR3 in DNA: TGTGCCAGTAGGACAGTCGATAATTCACCCCTCCACTTT. The V gene is TRBV19, the J gene TRBJ1-6; possible D gene TRBD1, 5 bases. This CDR3 contains 13 residues. The germline V gene encodes CDR1 LNHDA and CDR2 SQIVND (reference sequence). Deletions cut 6 bases from V and 5 bases from J, with 8 bases between.

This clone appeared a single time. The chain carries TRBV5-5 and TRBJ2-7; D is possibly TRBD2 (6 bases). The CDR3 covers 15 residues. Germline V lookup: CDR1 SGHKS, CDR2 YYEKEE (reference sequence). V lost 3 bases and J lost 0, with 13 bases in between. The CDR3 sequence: CASSSLGLSSYEQYF. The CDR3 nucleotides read TGTGCCAGCAGCTCTCTGGGACTTAGCTCCTACGAGCAGTACTTC.

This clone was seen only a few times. The DNA for the CDR3 is TGTGCCAGCAGTTTACGGGACAGGGGCGCATATAACACTGAAGCTTTCTTT. Protein: CASSLRDRGAYNTEAFF. The chain couples TRBV28 to TRBJ1-1; 10 nucleotides align to TRBD1. V shed 2 bases and J 2 bases; nucleotides not matched to a gene: 8. CDR1 is MDHEN, CDR2 SYDVKM, per germline. The CDR3 loop spans 17 amino acids.

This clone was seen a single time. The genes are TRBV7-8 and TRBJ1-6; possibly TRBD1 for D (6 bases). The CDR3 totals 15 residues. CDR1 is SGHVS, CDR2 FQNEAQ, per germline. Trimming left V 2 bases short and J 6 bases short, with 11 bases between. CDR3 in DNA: TGTGCCAGCAGCTTAACAGGGAAAATTAATTCACCCCTCCACTTT. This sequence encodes CASSLTGKINSPLHF.

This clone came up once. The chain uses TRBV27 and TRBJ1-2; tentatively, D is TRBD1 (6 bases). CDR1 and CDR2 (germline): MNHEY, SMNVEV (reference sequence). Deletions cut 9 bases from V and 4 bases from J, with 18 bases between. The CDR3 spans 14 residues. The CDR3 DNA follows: TGTGCCAGTAGTCCCGCCCTAGGGGGCTATGGCTACACCTTC. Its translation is CASSPALGGYGYTF.

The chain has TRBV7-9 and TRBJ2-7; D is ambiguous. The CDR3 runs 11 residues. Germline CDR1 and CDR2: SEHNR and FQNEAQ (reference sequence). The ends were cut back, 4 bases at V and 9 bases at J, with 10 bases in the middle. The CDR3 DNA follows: TGTGCCAGCAGCTCAGTACGAGGGCAGTACTTC. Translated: CASSSVRGQYF.

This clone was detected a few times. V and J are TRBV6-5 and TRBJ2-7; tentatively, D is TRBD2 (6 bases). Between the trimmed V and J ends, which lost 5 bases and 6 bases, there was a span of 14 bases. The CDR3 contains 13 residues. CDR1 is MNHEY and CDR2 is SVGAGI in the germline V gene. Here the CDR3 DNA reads TGTGCCAGCAGTACGGGACTCTCATTCGAGCAGTACTTC. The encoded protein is CASSTGLSFEQYF.

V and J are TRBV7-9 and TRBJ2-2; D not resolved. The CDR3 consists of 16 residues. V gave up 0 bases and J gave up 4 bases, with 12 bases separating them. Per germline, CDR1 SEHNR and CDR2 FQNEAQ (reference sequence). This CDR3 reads CASSLAAAGLTGELFF. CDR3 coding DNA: TGTGCCAGCAGCTTAGCTGCAGCAGGTCTCACCGGGGAGCTGTTTTTT.

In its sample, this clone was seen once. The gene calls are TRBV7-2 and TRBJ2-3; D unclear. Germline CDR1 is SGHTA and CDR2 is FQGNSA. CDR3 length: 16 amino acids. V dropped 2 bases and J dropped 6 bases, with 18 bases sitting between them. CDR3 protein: CASSLRGVGSGDTQYF. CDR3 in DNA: TGTGCCAGCAGCTTAAGAGGAGTCGGTTCCGGGGATACGCAGTATTTT.

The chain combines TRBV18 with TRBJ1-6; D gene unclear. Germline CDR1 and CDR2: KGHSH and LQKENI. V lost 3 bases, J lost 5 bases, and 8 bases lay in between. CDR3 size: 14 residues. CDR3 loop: CASSPARDNSPLHF. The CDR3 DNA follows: TGTGCCAGCTCACCCGCGAGAGATAATTCACCCCTCCACTTT. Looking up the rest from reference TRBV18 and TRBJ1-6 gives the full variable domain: NAGVMQNPRHLVRRRGQEARLRCSPMKGHSHVYWYRQLPEEGLKFMVYLQKENIIDESGMPKERFSAEFPKEGPSILRIQQVVRGDSAAYFCASSPARDNSPLHFGNGTRLTVT.

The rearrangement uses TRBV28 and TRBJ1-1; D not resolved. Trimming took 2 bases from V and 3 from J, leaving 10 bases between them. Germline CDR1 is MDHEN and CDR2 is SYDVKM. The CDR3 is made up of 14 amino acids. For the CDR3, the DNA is TGTGCCAGCAGTTTAGTTAGCGGATACACTGAAGCTTTCTTT. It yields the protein CASSLVSGYTEAFF. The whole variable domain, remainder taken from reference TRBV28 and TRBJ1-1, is DVKVTQSSRYLVKRTGEKVFLECVQDMDHENMFWYRQDPGLGLRLIYFSYDVKMKEKGDIPEGYSVSREKKERFSLILESASTNQTSMYLCASSLVSGYTEAFFGQGTRLTVV.

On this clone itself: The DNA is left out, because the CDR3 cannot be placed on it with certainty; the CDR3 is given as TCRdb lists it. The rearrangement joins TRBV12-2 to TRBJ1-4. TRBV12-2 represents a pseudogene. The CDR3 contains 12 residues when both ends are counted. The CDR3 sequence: CASRVGEGTLFF.

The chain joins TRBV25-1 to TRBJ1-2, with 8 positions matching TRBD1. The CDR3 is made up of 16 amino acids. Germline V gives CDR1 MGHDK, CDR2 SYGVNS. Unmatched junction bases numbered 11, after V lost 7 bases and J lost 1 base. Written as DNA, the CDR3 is TGTGCCAGCACCCGGACAGGGATCACCGATAACTATGGCTACACCTTC. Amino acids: CASTRTGITDNYGYTF.

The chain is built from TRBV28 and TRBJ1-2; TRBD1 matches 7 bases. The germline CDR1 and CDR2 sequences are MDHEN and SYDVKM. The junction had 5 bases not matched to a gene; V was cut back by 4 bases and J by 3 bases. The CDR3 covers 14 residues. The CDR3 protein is CASSSTGEHYGYTF. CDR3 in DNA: TGTGCCAGCAGTTCCACAGGGGAACACTATGGCTACACCTTC.

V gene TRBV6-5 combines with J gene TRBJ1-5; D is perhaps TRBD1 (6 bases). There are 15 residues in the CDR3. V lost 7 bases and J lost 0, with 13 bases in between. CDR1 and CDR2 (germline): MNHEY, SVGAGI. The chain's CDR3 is CASIGQKYSNQPQHF. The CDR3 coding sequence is TGTGCCAGCATAGGACAGAAATATAGCAATCAGCCCCAGCATTTT.

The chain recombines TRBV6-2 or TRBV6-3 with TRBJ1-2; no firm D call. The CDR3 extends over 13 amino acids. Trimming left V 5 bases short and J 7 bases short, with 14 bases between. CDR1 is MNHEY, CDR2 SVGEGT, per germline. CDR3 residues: CASSQQSVAGYTF. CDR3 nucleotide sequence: TGTGCCAGCAGTCAACAGTCGGTCGCTGGCTACACCTTC.

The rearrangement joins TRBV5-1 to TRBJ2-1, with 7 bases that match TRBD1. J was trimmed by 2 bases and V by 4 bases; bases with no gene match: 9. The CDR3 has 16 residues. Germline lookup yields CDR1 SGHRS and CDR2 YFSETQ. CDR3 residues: CASSLGTDLTYNEQFF. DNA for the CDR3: TGCGCCAGCAGCCTGGGGACAGATCTTACCTACAATGAGCAGTTCTTC.

CDR3 nucleotide sequence: TGCGCCAGCAGCACGGACTACTATGGCTACACCTTC. As protein: CASSTDYYGYTF. The rearrangement joins TRBV5-1 to TRBJ1-2; D uncertain. Germline CDR1 is SGHRS and CDR2 is YFSETQ. The CDR3 sequence is 12 residues long. Trimming left V 4 bases short and J 3 bases short, with 7 bases between.

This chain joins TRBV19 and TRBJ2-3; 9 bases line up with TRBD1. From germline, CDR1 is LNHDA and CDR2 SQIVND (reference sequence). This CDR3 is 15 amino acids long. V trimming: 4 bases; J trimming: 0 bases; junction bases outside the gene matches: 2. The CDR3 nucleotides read TGTGCCAGTAGTACCGGGACAGGGAGCACAGATACGCAGTATTTT. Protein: CASSTGTGSTDTQYF.

The CDR3 DNA is TGTGCCAGCAGCCAAGCGTCCGACAACCCGGGACAGTTAAATGAAAAACTGTTTTTT. Its translation is CASSQASDNPGQLNEKLFF. This chain connects TRBV3-1 (or the pseudogene TRBV3-2) to TRBJ1-4; 7 bases fit TRBD1. This CDR3 contains 19 residues. The ends lost 1 base at V and 5 bases at J; junction bases unmatched: 16. CDR1 is LGHDT, CDR2 YNNKEL, per germline (reference sequence).

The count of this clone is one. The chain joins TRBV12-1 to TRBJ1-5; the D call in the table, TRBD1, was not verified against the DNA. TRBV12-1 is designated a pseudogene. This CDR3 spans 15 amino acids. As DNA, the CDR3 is TGTGCCAGCAGCTTTGGAACAGGGCTTGATCAGCCCCAGCATTTT. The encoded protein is CASSFGTGLDQPQHF.

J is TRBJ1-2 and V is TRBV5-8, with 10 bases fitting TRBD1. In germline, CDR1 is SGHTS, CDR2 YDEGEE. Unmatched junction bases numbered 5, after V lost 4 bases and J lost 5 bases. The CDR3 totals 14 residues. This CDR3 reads CASSGDRGRYGYTF. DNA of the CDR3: TGTGCCAGCAGCGGGGACAGGGGACGGTATGGCTACACCTTC.

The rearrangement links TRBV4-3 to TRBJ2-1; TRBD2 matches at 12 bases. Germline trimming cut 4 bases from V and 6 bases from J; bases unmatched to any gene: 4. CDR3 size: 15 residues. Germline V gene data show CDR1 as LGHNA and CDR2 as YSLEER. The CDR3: CASSPLAGGPNEQFF. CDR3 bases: TGCGCCAGCAGCCCGCTAGCGGGGGGGCCCAATGAGCAGTTCTTC.

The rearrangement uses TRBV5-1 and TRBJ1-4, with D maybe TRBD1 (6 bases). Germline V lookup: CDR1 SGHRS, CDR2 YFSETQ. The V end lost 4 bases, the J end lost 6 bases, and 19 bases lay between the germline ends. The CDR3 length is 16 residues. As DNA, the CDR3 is TGCGCCAGCAGCCTGGGCGCAGGGGCGGTTTATGAAAAACTGTTTTTT. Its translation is CASSLGAGAVYEKLFF.

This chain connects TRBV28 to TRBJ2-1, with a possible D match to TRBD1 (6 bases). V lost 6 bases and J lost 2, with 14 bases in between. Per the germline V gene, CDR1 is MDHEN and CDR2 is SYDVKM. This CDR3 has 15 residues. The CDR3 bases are TGTGCCAGCAGGGGGTGGGGACAAACCTACAATGAGCAGTTCTTC. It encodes CASRGWGQTYNEQFF.

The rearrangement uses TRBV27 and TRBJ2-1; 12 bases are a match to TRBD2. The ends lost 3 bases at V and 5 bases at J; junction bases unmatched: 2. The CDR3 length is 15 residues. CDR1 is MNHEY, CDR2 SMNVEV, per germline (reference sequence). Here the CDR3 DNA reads TGTGCCAGCAGTTTTAGGACTAGCGGGAACAATGAGCAGTTCTTC. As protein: CASSFRTSGNNEQFF.